Each of the 27 T cell receptor beta chains below was sequenced from the same sample in a study of Ad26.COV2.S vaccination and SARS-CoV-2 variants. Some clones are missing from TCRdb's copy, which holds only in-frame ones; the method was immunoSEQ multiplex PCR. The table lists hundreds of thousands of clones, about 89% of them singletons. The treatment denotes: some 20 received Ad26.COV2.S at low or high dose, single or two shots; about 5 received placebo; per-sample allocation not given. Vaccine and placebo recipients were sampled on day 63 after the first injection. The material sequenced was peripheral blood, taken in a trial of Ad26.COV2.S vaccine versus placebo. These receptor sequences come from a person between 18 and 65 years old who received the Ad26.COV2.S COVID-19 vaccine or a placebo.

The chain joins TRBV11-2 to TRBJ1-5; D unresolved. In germline, CDR1 is SGHAT, CDR2 FQNNGV. V was pared by 2 bases and J by 0 bases, with 5 bases between. The CDR3 totals 14 residues. The DNA of the CDR3 is TGTGCCAGCAGCTTATTCGGTAGCAATCAGCCCCAGCATTTT. Its protein product is CASSLFGSNQPQHF.

This clone was observed once. V is TRBV10-2 and J is TRBJ2-1, with 8 nucleotides matching TRBD2. Germline values: CDR1 WSHSY, CDR2 SAAADI. CDR3 size: 16 residues. After removal of 4 bases from V and 1 base from J, the junction contained 6 bases not matched to a gene. This CDR3 reads CASSGGGTSSYNEQFF. CDR3 nucleotide sequence: TGCGCCAGCAGTGGGGGGGGGACTAGTTCCTACAATGAGCAGTTCTTC.

This clone appeared a few times. This rearrangement joins TRBV19 to TRBJ2-7; 7 positions match TRBD1. This CDR3 has 16 residues. Per germline, CDR1 LNHDA and CDR2 SQIVND (reference sequence). The trim removed 4 bases at V and 2 bases at J, leaving 11 bases unmatched. CDR3 DNA: TGTGCCAGTAGTAGGACACCCGACAGGGAGACCTACGAGCAGTACTTC. Its protein is CASSRTPDRETYEQYF.

The chain employs TRBV10-1 and TRBJ2-3, with a tentative D call TRBD2 (6 bases). CDR3 length: 13 amino acids. V was pared by 8 bases and J by 4 bases, with 13 bases between. Germline-derived CDR1 and CDR2 are WNHNN and SYGVQD (reference sequence). This CDR3 is CASPRERADTQYF. CDR3 nucleotides: TGCGCCAGCCCCCGGGAGAGGGCAGATACGCAGTATTTT.

The chain carries TRBV10-3 and TRBJ2-3; TRBD2 matches 11 bases. The CDR3 totals 15 residues. V trimming: 6 bases; J trimming: 0 bases; junction bases outside the gene matches: 2. CDR1 and CDR2 from the germline V gene are ENHRY and SYGVKD. CDR3 bases: TGTGCCATCAGGGGACTAGCGGCAAGCACAGATACGCAGTATTTT. This codes for CAIRGLAASTDTQYF.

The chain recombines TRBV7-2 with TRBJ2-4; no definite D call. CDR1 is SGHTA and CDR2 is FQGNSA in the germline V gene. The CDR3 runs 15 residues. Between the trimmed V and J ends, which lost 1 base and 6 bases, there was a span of 13 bases. The CDR3 DNA reads TGTGCCAGCAGCTTAGTCCAGGACGTAGTAAACATTCAGTACTTC. Translating it yields CASSLVQDVVNIQYF.

CDR3 loop: CASSQDLGGPTDTQYF. The DNA of the CDR3 is TGCGCCAGCAGCCAAGATCTCGGGGGGCCAACAGATACGCAGTATTTT. The V gene is TRBV4-3, the J gene TRBJ2-3; maybe TRBD2 (7 bases). The V and J ends lost 0 bases and 3 bases respectively, with 13 bases between them. The CDR3 length is 16 residues. The germline gives CDR1 LGHNA, CDR2 YSLEER.

The chain has TRBV5-1 and TRBJ2-3; D perhaps matches TRBD1 (6 bases). The V end lost 0 bases, the J end lost 3 bases, and 11 bases lay between the germline ends. The germline CDR1 and CDR2 sequences are SGHRS and YFSETQ. This CDR3 comprises 15 residues. CDR3 residues: CASSLGQVETDTQYF. The DNA for the CDR3 is TGCGCCAGCAGCTTGGGACAGGTGGAGACAGATACGCAGTATTTT.

The V and J genes are TRBV18 and TRBJ2-1; D not resolved. V was clipped by 3 bases and J by 6 bases, with 18 bases between them. CDR1 and CDR2 from the germline V gene are KGHSH and LQKENI. The CDR3 has 16 amino acids. The chain's CDR3 is CASSPPQDGSTNEQFF. In DNA, the CDR3 is TGTGCCAGCTCACCCCCTCAAGATGGGTCAACCAATGAGCAGTTCTTC.

This clone was picked up one time. The chain couples TRBV10-3 to TRBJ2-1; TRBD2 matches at 10 bases. J lost 4 bases, V lost 7 bases, and 4 bases had no gene match. CDR1 is ENHRY and CDR2 is SYGVKD in the germline V gene. The CDR3 totals 14 residues. This CDR3 is CAIILLAGYNEQFF. The CDR3 DNA is TGTGCCATCATTTTACTAGCGGGATACAATGAGCAGTTCTTC.

Worth noting for this clone: The sample carries other DNA sequences with the same CDR3. The rearrangement links TRBV5-5 to TRBJ2-7; D perhaps matches TRBD1 (6 bases). V shed 3 bases and J shed 0 bases, with 7 bases lying between them. Germline V CDR1 and CDR2: SGHKS, YYEKEE (reference sequence). The CDR3 length is 13 residues. CDR3 residues: CASSSTGSYEQYF. DNA for the CDR3: TGTGCCAGCAGCTCGACAGGCTCCTACGAGCAGTACTTC. The full variable domain, rest sourced from reference TRBV5-5 and TRBJ2-7, is DAGVTQSPTHLIKTRGQQVTLRCSPISGHKSVSWYQQVLGQGPQFIFQYYEKEERGRGNFPDRFSARQFPNYSSELNVNALLLGDSALYLCASSSTGSYEQYFGPGTRLTVT.

The J gene is TRBJ1-3, the V gene TRBV29-1; 10 positions match TRBD1. With 4 bases clipped from V and 0 bases from J, the junction kept 6 bases outside the gene matches. CDR3 length: 16 amino acids. Germline V CDR1 and CDR2: SQVTM, ANQGSEA. The CDR3 region has the DNA TGCAGCGTTGTGTCTGGACAGGGGGTCTCTGGAAACACCATATATTTT. Translated: CSVVSGQGVSGNTIYF. The full variable domain, its missing parts supplied by reference TRBV29-1 and TRBJ1-3, is SAVISQKPSRDICQRGTSLTIQCQVDSQVTMMFWYRQQPGQSLTLIATANQGSEATYESGFVIDKFPISRPNLTFSTLTVSNMSPEDSSIYLCSVVSGQGVSGNTIYFGEGSWLTVV.

The CDR3 nucleotides are TGTGCCACCAGTGATTCGACTAGTTCCTACAATGAGCAGTTCTTC. Its protein is CATSDSTSSYNEQFF. This rearrangement joins TRBV24-1 to TRBJ2-1; tentative D call: TRBD2 (6 bases). The CDR3 length is 15 residues. The V gene lost 2 bases and the J gene lost 1 base, with 8 bases spanning the gap. Per the germline V gene, CDR1 is KGHDR and CDR2 is SFDVKD.

V and J are TRBV4-2 and TRBJ2-2; 13 bases fit TRBD2. V trimming: 1 base; J trimming: 6 bases; junction bases outside the gene matches: 5. The CDR3 runs 17 residues. Germline V lookup: CDR1 LGHNA, CDR2 YNFKEQ. CDR3 sequence (DNA): TGTGCCAGCAGCCAAGCGGGACTAGCGGGAATGGCCGGGGAGCTGTTTTTT. Its translation: CASSQAGLAGMAGELFF.

This chain joins TRBV3-1 (or the pseudogene TRBV3-2) and TRBJ2-1; 7 nucleotides align to TRBD2. From germline, CDR1 is LGHDT and CDR2 YNNKEL (reference sequence). The V and J ends lost 5 bases and 4 bases, in that order; junction bases with no gene match: 23. This CDR3 spans 20 amino acids. The CDR3 loop is CASSGLATSSYSRKYNEQFF. In nucleotides, the CDR3 is TGTGCCAGCAGCGGCTTGGCGACTAGCAGCTACTCGAGGAAGTACAATGAGCAGTTCTTC.

This sequence joins TRBV6-2 or TRBV6-3 and TRBJ2-2; D ambiguous. Germline lookup yields CDR1 MNHEY and CDR2 SVGEGT. This CDR3 contains 16 residues. V was pared by 1 base and J by 0 bases, with 9 bases between. The CDR3 spells CASSYWGRTNTGELFF. CDR3 sequence (DNA): TGTGCCAGCAGTTACTGGGGTCGGACGAACACCGGGGAGCTGTTTTTT.

This clone was recorded once. V and J are TRBV12-3 or TRBV12-4 and TRBJ1-5, with 8 bases that match TRBD1. After removal of 7 bases from V and 7 bases from J, the junction contained 6 bases not matched to a gene. The CDR3 loop spans 13 amino acids. In DNA form, the CDR3 reads TGTGCCAGCACCGTAGGACAGGGCCAGCCCCAGCATTTT. Translating gives CASTVGQGQPQHF.

The chain is built from TRBV5-8 and TRBJ1-4; TRBD1 might be the D (6 bases). Germline values: CDR1 SGHTS, CDR2 YDEGEE. The CDR3 loop spans 16 amino acids. V lost 3 bases to trimming and J lost 1 base, with 13 bases between them. The CDR3 region has the DNA TGTGCCAGCAGCTCAGGGGTAGGGGTAACTAATGAAAAACTGTTTTTT. Translated: CASSSGVGVTNEKLFF.

The rearrangement joins TRBV6-5 to TRBJ2-1, with D maybe TRBD2 (6 bases). CDR1 and CDR2 from the germline V gene are MNHEY and SVGAGI. Between the trimmed V and J ends, which lost 2 bases and 5 bases, there was a span of 10 bases. The CDR3 totals 14 residues. The CDR3 DNA reads TGTGCCAGCAGTTACAAGCGGGCGAACAATGAGCAGTTCTTC. Its protein is CASSYKRANNEQFF.

The chain combines TRBV5-1 with TRBJ2-7; D possibly uses TRBD1 or TRBD2 (5 bases each). Germline V gene lookup returns CDR1 SGHRS and CDR2 YFSETQ. The CDR3 consists of 15 residues. V was trimmed by 4 bases and J by 1 base, leaving 15 bases between them. CDR3 amino acids: CASSLGTLESYEQYF. The CDR3 DNA is TGCGCCAGCAGCCTGGGGACCCTGGAATCCTACGAGCAGTACTTC.

The gene calls are TRBV27 and TRBJ1-2; TRBD1 matches 7 bases. V lost 6 bases, J lost 10 bases, and 8 bases stayed unmatched. Germline CDR1 reads MNHEY; CDR2 reads SMNVEV (reference sequence). The CDR3 sequence is 12 residues long. The CDR3 region has the DNA TGTGCCAGCAGAAAGACAGGGTTCGTCTACACCTTC. Residues: CASRKTGFVYTF.

The chain employs TRBV23-1 and TRBJ2-2; D is unclear. TRBV23-1 has ORF status, its function being uncertain. Trimming took off 6 bases at V and 2 bases at J, with 16 bases between the two ends. This CDR3 region has 16 residues. In nucleotides, the CDR3 is TGCGCCAGCAGCCACACCCTCGCAGGCAACACCGGGGAGCTGTTTTTT. The encoded protein is CASSHTLAGNTGELFF.

The rearrangement joins TRBV6-5 to TRBJ2-3; TRBD1 agrees at 7 bases. The V gene's germline CDR1 is MNHEY and CDR2 SVGAGI. Trimming took 5 bases from V and 2 from J; bases not matched to a gene: 7. The CDR3 spans 15 residues. The CDR3 DNA sequence: TGTGCCAGCAGTCAGCAGGGACAGCACACAGATACGCAGTATTTT. The encoded protein is CASSQQGQHTDTQYF.

The chain carries TRBV4-2 and TRBJ2-5; possible D gene TRBD1, 6 bases. The ends were cut back, 0 bases at V and 9 bases at J, with 17 bases in the middle. Per germline, CDR1 LGHNA and CDR2 YNFKEQ. CDR3 length: 15 amino acids. The CDR3 nucleotides are TGTGCCAGCAGCCAAGAGGGGGCAGCCTTCAGGGCCCAGTACTTC. Protein product: CASSQEGAAFRAQYF.

The J gene is TRBJ1-1, the V gene TRBV6-5; D unresolved. The germline V and J ends were trimmed by 2 bases and 4 bases, with 14 bases remaining between them. The CDR3 has 15 residues. Germline V gene lookup returns CDR1 MNHEY and CDR2 SVGAGI. CDR3 in amino acids: CASSYDRFTGTEAFF. The CDR3 coding sequence is TGTGCCAGCAGTTACGATCGGTTTACGGGCACTGAAGCTTTCTTT.

The rearrangement joins TRBV5-4 to TRBJ1-1; perhaps TRBD1 as D (5 bases). V lost 2 bases and J 4 bases, leaving 12 bases between the germline ends. CDR1 is SGHNT, CDR2 YYREEE, per germline (reference sequence). The CDR3 extends over 14 amino acids. The CDR3 spells CASSLRQGGTEAFF. The CDR3 nucleotides read TGTGCCAGCAGCTTAAGGCAGGGAGGCACTGAAGCTTTCTTT.

Comments on this clone: Other DNA sequences of this sample code for an identical CDR3. CDR3 loop: CASSYRGGEQFF. The CDR3 region has the DNA TGTGCCAGCAGTTACCGTGGGGGGGAACAGTTCTTC. The chain couples TRBV6-5 to TRBJ2-1, with 7 bases aligning to TRBD2. V lost 2 bases and J lost 13; bases outside the gene matches: 5. This CDR3 is built from 12 residues. Germline CDR1 MNHEY, CDR2 SVGAGI.